This T cell receptor (beta chain) appears in the sequencing data of a study of molecular identifiers for immune sequencing clone quantification. Overall study: Naive CD8 RNA (approximately 20,000 or 100,000 cells) was divided into five aliquots, with four sequenced.

The CDR3 has 17 amino acids. V lost 2 bases to trimming and J lost 12 bases; unmatched junction nucleotides: 14. Germline values: CDR1 DFQATT, CDR2 SNEGSKA (reference sequence). TCRdb fed the PCR reads into MiXCR, producing one record per CDR3 protein. Here the sample spans about 630,000 distinct CDR3 sequences, about 25% being singletons. General study points: Underestimated sizes of highly expanded clones could result from identical TCR molecules that share a barcode.

CD8+CD4-CCR7+CD45RA+ sorting gave the naive CD8 T cells. In the case of this clonotype: As yet, its antigen is unknown. A much larger clone differs from this one at a single base, so this may be a read error.

The J gene is TRBJ2-6, the V gene TRBV20-1, with TRBD1 identical over 12 bases. This clonotype originated in a human donor in good health. Some libraries in this study had Jurkat cell RNA spiked in. Sequencing was done on a sample of naive CD8+ T cells from blood, with Jurkat cell RNA spiked in. Stated subset: FACS-sorted CD8+CD4-CCR7+CD45RA+ naive T cells. CDR3 region: CSARHVAGTGGAGVLTF. The CDR3 DNA reads TGCAGTGCTAGACATGTCGCCGGGACAGGGGGCGCAGGCGTCCTGACTTTC.